The 23 T cell receptor beta chains below come from one sample, sequenced in a study of CD8 T cells in ankylosing spondylitis. Whole-study findings and limits: A TCR beta motif of roughly 8 highly homologous variants appeared characteristic of ankylosing spondylitis blood.

Their antigens remain unidentified. TCRdb reprocessed the 5' RACE reads with MiXCR, giving one entry per CDR3 protein. The sample carries roughly 700,000 distinct CDR3 sequences, around a fifth recorded once. The sequenced material came from blood, either unsorted or a sorted T cell fraction (not recorded which). The source of these receptors is a male donor with ankylosing spondylitis.

CDR3 in amino acids: CASSQDKGSYNEQFF. The CDR3 region has the DNA TGTGCCAGCAGCCAAGATAAGGGTTCCTACAATGAGCAGTTCTTC. This chain connects TRBV4-2 to TRBJ2-1; the D is unclear. The CDR3 covers 15 residues. Per the germline V gene, CDR1 is LGHNA and CDR2 is YNFKEQ. The ends were cut back, 0 bases at V and 1 base at J, with 7 bases in the middle.

Only a few counts were recorded for this clonotype. V and J are TRBV7-9 and TRBJ2-1; no reliable D call. The V and J ends lost 3 bases and 8 bases respectively, with 5 bases between them. The CDR3 sequence is 11 residues long. Germline CDR1 is SEHNR and CDR2 is FQNEAQ (reference sequence). The CDR3 sequence: CASSLIDEQFF. As DNA, the CDR3 is TGTGCCAGCAGCTTGATCGATGAGCAGTTCTTC.

This clonotype was seen a few times. The chain couples TRBV7-9 to TRBJ2-1; the D gene is possibly TRBD2 (6 bases). The CDR3 length is 16 residues. V was pared by 4 bases and J by 8 bases, with 21 bases between. Germline-derived CDR1 and CDR2 are SEHNR and FQNEAQ (reference sequence). In DNA, the CDR3 is TGTGCCAGCAGCTCTTTCCAGGGCGGGATGGGCTATGAGCAGTTCTTC. Translation: CASSSFQGGMGYEQFF.

This clonotype appeared once. The chain has TRBV19 and TRBJ2-2; perhaps TRBD2 as D (6 bases). In germline, CDR1 is LNHDA, CDR2 SQIVND (reference sequence). This CDR3 has 13 amino acids. The V gene lost 11 bases and the J gene lost 4 bases, with 14 bases spanning the gap. The CDR3 spells CASTSGGTGELFF. The CDR3, as DNA: TGTGCCTCCACCTCCGGGGGCACCGGGGAGCTGTTTTTT.

This clonotype has more than one count but fewer than ten. The chain carries TRBV29-1 and TRBJ2-1; 15 nucleotides agree with TRBD2. V lost 6 bases to trimming and J lost 4 bases; unmatched junction nucleotides: 7. Per the germline V gene, CDR1 is SQVTM and CDR2 is ANQGSEA. The CDR3 has 16 residues. CDR3 nucleotides: TGCAGCGTCACCGGGACTAGCGGGAGGTTGTACAATGAGCAGTTCTTC. It yields the protein CSVTGTSGRLYNEQFF.

This clonotype was counted only a few times. V usage is TRBV7-2 and J usage is TRBJ2-3; tentatively, D is TRBD1 (5 bases). The germline V gene encodes CDR1 SGHTA and CDR2 FQGNSA. The CDR3 runs to 13 residues. Trimming cost V 0 bases and J 6 bases, with 7 bases left between them. The chain's CDR3 is CASSLARVDTQYF. The DNA for the CDR3 is TGTGCCAGCAGCTTAGCCAGGGTTGATACGCAGTATTTT. Drawing the rest from reference TRBV7-2 and TRBJ2-3, the complete variable domain is GAGVSQSPSNKVTEKGKDVELRCDPISGHTALYWYRQSLGQGLEFLIYFQGNSAPDKSGLPSDRFSAERTGGSVSTLTIQRTQQEDSAVYLCASSLARVDTQYFGPGTRLTVL.

This clonotype occurred a few times. The chain is built from TRBV9 and TRBJ2-2; D is unresolved. The CDR3 consists of 16 residues. The ends were cut back, 3 bases at V and 0 bases at J, with 12 bases in the middle. Germline V lookup: CDR1 SGDLS, CDR2 YYNGEE. CDR3 region: CASSEGSVANTGELFF. The CDR3 region has the DNA TGTGCCAGCAGCGAAGGTTCTGTGGCGAACACCGGGGAGCTGTTTTTT.

This clonotype came up a few times. The V gene is TRBV5-1, the J gene TRBJ2-7; D perhaps matches TRBD1 (5 bases). The CDR3 is made up of 13 amino acids. The germline V gene has CDR1 SGHRS and CDR2 YFSETQ. Trimming cost V 4 bases and J 5 bases, with 13 bases left between them. The CDR3 coding sequence is TGCGCCAGCAGCAGGGGTTGGCGCGACGAGCAGTACTTC. Encoded protein: CASSRGWRDEQYF.

This clonotype was observed many times. The chain is built from TRBV12-3 or TRBV12-4 and TRBJ1-4, with D maybe TRBD1 (5 bases). Trimming removed 5 bases at V and 8 bases at J, with 15 bases between. The CDR3 loop spans 14 amino acids. DNA for the CDR3: TGTGCCAGCAGTCCCAGGGCAGGGCGCGAAAAACTGTTTTTT. Translation: CASSPRAGREKLFF.

This clonotype was seen a few times. The chain links TRBV4-1 to TRBJ2-1, with TRBD2 as a possible D gene (6 bases). The V end was cut by 1 base, the J end by 7 bases, with 11 bases between. Germline V lookup: CDR1 MGHRA, CDR2 YSYEKL. The CDR3 runs to 14 residues. CDR3 in DNA: TGCGCCAGCAGCCAAGCGGGAGTTTGGAATGAGCAGTTCTTC. Protein sequence: CASSQAGVWNEQFF.

The chain recombines TRBV28 with TRBJ2-7; no definite D call. The CDR3 covers 13 residues. The V end lost 7 bases, the J end lost 2 bases, and 12 bases lay between the germline ends. Germline V gives CDR1 MDHEN, CDR2 SYDVKM. The CDR3 sequence: CASNPRETYEQYF. The CDR3 bases are TGTGCCAGCAACCCCCGAGAAACCTACGAGCAGTACTTC.

The chain employs TRBV11-1 and TRBJ2-7; 7 positions match TRBD2. This CDR3 region has 18 residues. Trimming took 5 bases from V and 0 from J; bases not matched to a gene: 16. Germline values: CDR1 SGHAT, CDR2 FQDESV (reference sequence). The CDR3 sequence is CASSPQGSLAASSYEQYF. CDR3 in DNA: TGTGCCAGCAGCCCCCAGGGATCTCTAGCGGCTAGCTCCTACGAGCAGTACTTC. Supplemented by reference TRBV11-1 and TRBJ2-7, the full variable domain reads EAEVAQSPRYKITEKSQAVAFWCDPISGHATLYWYRQILGQGPELLVQFQDESVVDDSQLPKDRFSAERLKGVDSTLKIQPAELGDSAMYLCASSPQGSLAASSYEQYFGPGTRLTVT.

The rearrangement joins TRBV5-4 to TRBJ2-1; unclear D gene. The germline gives CDR1 SGHNT, CDR2 YYREEE (reference sequence). With 4 bases removed from V and 8 bases from J, the gap between germline ends came to 10 bases. The CDR3 is 12 amino acids. CDR3 protein: CASSPQTHEQFF. The CDR3 nucleotides read TGTGCCAGCAGCCCTCAGACGCATGAGCAGTTCTTC. Variable domain in full (rest from reference TRBV5-4 and TRBJ2-1): ETGVTQSPTHLIKTRGQQVTLRCSSQSGHNTVSWYQQALGQGPQFIFQYYREEENGRGNFPPRFSGLQFPNYSSELNVNALELDDSALYLCASSPQTHEQFFGPGTRLTVL.

This clonotype was counted only a few times. The chain is built from TRBV10-3 and TRBJ1-2; D call uncertain. Germline CDR1 and CDR2: ENHRY and SYGVKD. The V gene lost 4 bases and the J gene lost 2 bases, with 11 bases spanning the gap. The CDR3 length is 14 residues. The CDR3 sequence is CAISVEDLNYGYTF. CDR3 DNA: TGTGCCATCAGTGTGGAGGACCTCAACTATGGCTACACCTTC.

This clonotype was seen a few times. This sequence joins TRBV5-1 and TRBJ2-1; D perhaps matches TRBD2 (5 bases). Germline V gene sequence: CDR1 SGHRS, CDR2 YFSETQ. This CDR3 spans 15 amino acids. Trimming took 9 bases from V and 0 from J, leaving 16 bases between them. As DNA, the CDR3 is TGCGCCACTACACTAGGAACCGCCTCCTACAATGAGCAGTTCTTC. Its protein product is CATTLGTASYNEQFF.

This clonotype turned up a few times. The chain links TRBV10-3 to TRBJ1-2; no firm D call. Germline V gene lookup returns CDR1 ENHRY and CDR2 SYGVKD. Deletions cut 3 bases from V and 0 bases from J, with 11 bases between. The CDR3 totals 15 residues. The DNA for the CDR3 is TGTGCCATCAGTGAAGGAGAGACAACTAACTATGGCTACACCTTC. It encodes CAISEGETTNYGYTF.

In its sample, this clonotype was seen once. The chain joins TRBV7-6 to TRBJ2-7, with TRBD1 as a possible D gene (6 bases). V shed 4 bases and J shed 2 bases, with 12 bases lying between them. The CDR3 contains 14 residues. Germline V gene lookup returns CDR1 SGHVS and CDR2 FNYEAQ. CDR3 sequence: CASSSDSSPYEQYF. As DNA, the CDR3 is TGTGCCAGCAGCTCGGACAGTAGCCCCTACGAGCAGTACTTC.

This clonotype appeared a few times. The CDR3 coding sequence is TGCAGTGCCAACGACAGGTGGGGGGAAGCTTTCTTT. Translating it yields CSANDRWGEAFF. The chain is built from TRBV20-1 and TRBJ1-1, with D maybe TRBD1 (6 bases). The ends were cut back, 6 bases at V and 8 bases at J, with 16 bases in the middle. The CDR3 contains 12 residues. Germline V lookup: CDR1 DFQATT, CDR2 SNEGSKA (reference sequence).

The J gene is TRBJ2-5, the V gene TRBV5-1, with D possibly TRBD2 on 6 matching bases. Deletions cut 4 bases from V and 1 base from J, with 14 bases between. The CDR3 is 15 residues long. CDR1 is SGHRS and CDR2 is YFSETQ in the germline V gene. For the CDR3, the DNA is TGCGCCAGCAGCGGTGGGGCGGGACCCCAAGAGACCCAGTACTTC. Translated, it gives CASSGGAGPQETQYF.

This clonotype has at least ten counts. V gene TRBV28 combines with J gene TRBJ2-5, with D perhaps TRBD2 (6 bases). There are 13 residues in the CDR3. The V gene lost 11 bases and the J gene lost 2 bases, with 15 bases spanning the gap. Germline CDR1 is MDHEN and CDR2 is SYDVKM. The CDR3 protein is CALRRAGQETQYF. The CDR3 nucleotides are TGTGCCTTGAGGAGGGCGGGACAAGAGACCCAGTACTTC.

In its sample, this clonotype was seen a few times. The gene calls are TRBV3-1 and TRBJ2-3, with a tentative D call TRBD2 (7 bases). Trimming took 0 bases from V and 3 from J, leaving 28 bases between them. This CDR3 has 21 residues. The germline CDR1 and CDR2 sequences are LGHDT and YNNKEL (reference sequence). The CDR3: CASSQEGRGERNGGLTDTQYF. The DNA for the CDR3 is TGTGCCAGCAGCCAAGAGGGACGGGGTGAGCGGAACGGGGGGCTAACAGATACGCAGTATTTT.

This clonotype was observed a few times. The J gene is TRBJ1-3, the V gene TRBV10-2; unclear D gene. V dropped 3 bases and J dropped 0 bases, with 9 bases sitting between them. Germline CDR1 and CDR2: WSHSY and SAAADI. CDR3 length equals 15 residues. In nucleotides, the CDR3 is TGCGCCAGCAGTGAACCCCGATTCTCTGGAAACACCATATATTTT. It specifies CASSEPRFSGNTIYF.

The genes are TRBV28 and TRBJ2-3, with 9 bases fitting TRBD1. Germline values: CDR1 MDHEN, CDR2 SYDVKM. V shed 3 bases, J shed 3 bases, and the junction held 7 bases outside the gene matches. The CDR3 is made up of 16 amino acids. CDR3: CASSFAGGTGTDTQYF. Written as DNA, the CDR3 is TGTGCCAGCAGTTTTGCTGGGGGGACAGGGACAGATACGCAGTATTTT.